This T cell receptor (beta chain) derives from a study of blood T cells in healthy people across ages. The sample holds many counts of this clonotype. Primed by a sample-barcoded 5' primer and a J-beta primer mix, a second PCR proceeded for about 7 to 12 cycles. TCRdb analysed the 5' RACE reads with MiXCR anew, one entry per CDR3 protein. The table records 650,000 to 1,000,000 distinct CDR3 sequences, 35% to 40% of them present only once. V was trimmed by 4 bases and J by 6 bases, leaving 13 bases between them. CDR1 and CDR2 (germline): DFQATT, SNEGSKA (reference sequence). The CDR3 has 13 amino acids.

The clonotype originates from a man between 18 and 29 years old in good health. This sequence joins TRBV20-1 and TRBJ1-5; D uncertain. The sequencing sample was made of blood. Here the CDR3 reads CSATRVVGQPQHF. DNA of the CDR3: TGCAGTGCTACCCGGGTGGTTGGTCAGCCCCAGCATTTT.